This TCR beta chain was captured by sequencing in a study of metastatic and nonmetastatic thyroid tumors. This clone has a count of ten or more. Thyroid surgery was preceded by no treatment in any patient. Per germline, CDR1 SQVTM and CDR2 ANQGSEA. The ends were cut back, 4 bases at V and 0 bases at J, with 4 bases in the middle. The CDR3 runs to 12 residues. TCRdb reprocessed the PCR reads using MiXCR. The sample has roughly 21,000 clones, approximately 25% seen once. J is TRBJ2-4 and V is TRBV29-1; no clear D gene. The specimen sequenced was blood. This receptor was taken from a female donor with papillary thyroid cancer or a benign thyroid nodule (not recorded which). Some clones in this sample may be carry-over from other donors' samples. Here the CDR3 reads CSVGVAKNIQYF. DNA for the CDR3: TGCAGCGTTGGTGTAGCCAAAAACATTCAGTACTTC.